The clone carrying this T cell receptor (beta chain) has a handful of counts. Unique molecular identifiers were used to barcode this TCRbeta library. In TCRdb, the PCR reads were re-called with MiXCR into one record per CDR3 protein. This table holds some 600,000 distinct CDR3 sequences, about 15% found once. The data derive from a study of T-cell reconstitution after alpha-beta-depleted transplantation in children. Germline V CDR1 and CDR2: SQVTM, ANQGSEA. V lost 6 bases and J 3 bases, leaving 12 bases between the germline ends. This CDR3 spans 12 amino acids. The receptor's source is a human donor who donated a stem cell graft to a child with acute myeloid leukemia. The specimen was PBMCs from the stem cell graft donor, collected from the stem cell graft. The V call is TRBV29-1, the J call TRBJ2-7; no firm D call. This CDR3 is CSVTPGGYEQYF. The DNA for the CDR3 is TGCAGCGTAACCCCGGGCGGCTACGAGCAGTACTTC.